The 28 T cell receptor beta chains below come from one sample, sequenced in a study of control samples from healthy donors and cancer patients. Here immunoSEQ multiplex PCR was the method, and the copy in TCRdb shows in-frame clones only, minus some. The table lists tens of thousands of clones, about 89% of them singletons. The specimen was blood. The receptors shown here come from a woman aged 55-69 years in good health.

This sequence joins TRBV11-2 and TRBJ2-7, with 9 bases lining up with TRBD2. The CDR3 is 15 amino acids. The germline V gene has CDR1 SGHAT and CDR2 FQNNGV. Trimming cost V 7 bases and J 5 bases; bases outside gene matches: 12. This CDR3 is CASTGGREGGHEQYF. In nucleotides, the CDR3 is TGTGCCAGCACCGGGGGGCGGGAGGGCGGTCACGAGCAGTACTTC.

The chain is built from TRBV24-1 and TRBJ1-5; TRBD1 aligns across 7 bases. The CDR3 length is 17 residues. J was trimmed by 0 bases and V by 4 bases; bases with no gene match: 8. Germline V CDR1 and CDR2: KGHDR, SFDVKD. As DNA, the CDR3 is TGTGCCACCAGTGACGTGGGACAGTACTATAGCAATCAGCCCCAGCATTTT. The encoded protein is CATSDVGQYYSNQPQHF.

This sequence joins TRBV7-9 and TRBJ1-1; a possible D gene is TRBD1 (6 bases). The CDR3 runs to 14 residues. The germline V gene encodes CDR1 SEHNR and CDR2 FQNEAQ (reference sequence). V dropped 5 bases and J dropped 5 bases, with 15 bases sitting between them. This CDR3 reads CASSPVDSRTEAFF. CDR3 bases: TGTGCCAGCAGCCCCGTGGACAGTCGAACTGAAGCTTTCTTT.

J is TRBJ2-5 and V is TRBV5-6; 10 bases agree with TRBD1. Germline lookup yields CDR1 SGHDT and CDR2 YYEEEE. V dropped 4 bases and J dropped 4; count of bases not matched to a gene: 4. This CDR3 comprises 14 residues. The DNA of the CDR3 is TGTGCCAGCAGCGGCTGGGACAGGGGAGAGACCCAGTACTTC. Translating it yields CASSGWDRGETQYF.

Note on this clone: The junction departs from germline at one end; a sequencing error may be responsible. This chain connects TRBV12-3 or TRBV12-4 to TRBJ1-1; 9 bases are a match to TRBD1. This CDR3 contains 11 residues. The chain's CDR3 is CASSQTGGKLF. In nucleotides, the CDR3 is TGTGCCAGCAGCCAGACAGGGGGGAAACTCTTT.

CDR3: CASSIIGQGVFQPQHF. The CDR3, as DNA: TGTGCCAGTAGTATCATTGGGCAGGGAGTTTTTCAGCCCCAGCATTTT. The chain recombines TRBV19 with TRBJ1-5; maybe TRBD1 (5 bases). V was pared by 3 bases and J by 6 bases, with 18 bases between. The CDR3 contains 16 residues. Germline V gene lookup returns CDR1 LNHDA and CDR2 SQIVND (reference sequence).

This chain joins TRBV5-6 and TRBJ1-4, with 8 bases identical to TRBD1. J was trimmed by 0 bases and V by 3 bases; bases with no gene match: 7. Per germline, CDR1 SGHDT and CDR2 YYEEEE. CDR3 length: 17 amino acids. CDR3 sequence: CASSYRTGLATNEKLFF. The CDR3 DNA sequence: TGTGCCAGCAGCTATAGGACAGGGCTTGCAACTAATGAAAAACTGTTTTTT. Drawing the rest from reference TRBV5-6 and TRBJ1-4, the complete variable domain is DAGVTQSPTHLIKTRGQQVTLRCSPKSGHDTVSWYQQALGQGPQFIFQYYEEEERQRGNFPDRFSGHQFPNYSSELNVNALLLGDSALYLCASSYRTGLATNEKLFFGSGTQLSVL.

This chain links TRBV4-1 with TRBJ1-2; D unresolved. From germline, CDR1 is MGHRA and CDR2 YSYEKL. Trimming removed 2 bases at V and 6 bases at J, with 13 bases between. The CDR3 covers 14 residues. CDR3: CASSQPQWRDGYTF. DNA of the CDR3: TGCGCCAGCAGCCAACCCCAGTGGAGGGATGGCTACACCTTC.

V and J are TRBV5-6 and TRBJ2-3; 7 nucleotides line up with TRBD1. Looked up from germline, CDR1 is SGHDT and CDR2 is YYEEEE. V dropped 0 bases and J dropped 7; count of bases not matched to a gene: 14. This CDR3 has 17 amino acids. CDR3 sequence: CASSLAQRNRGWNTQYF. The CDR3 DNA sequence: TGTGCCAGCAGCTTGGCCCAGCGGAACAGGGGCTGGAATACGCAGTATTTT.

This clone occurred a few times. The CDR3 region is CASSPQGAGEQYF. The CDR3 DNA reads as TGTGCCAGCTCACCGCAGGGGGCGGGCGAGCAGTACTTC. The rearrangement links TRBV18 to TRBJ2-7; 8 positions match TRBD1. With V trimmed by 3 bases and J by 6 bases, 4 bases remained unmatched. CDR1 is KGHSH and CDR2 is LQKENI in the germline V gene. The CDR3 has 13 amino acids.

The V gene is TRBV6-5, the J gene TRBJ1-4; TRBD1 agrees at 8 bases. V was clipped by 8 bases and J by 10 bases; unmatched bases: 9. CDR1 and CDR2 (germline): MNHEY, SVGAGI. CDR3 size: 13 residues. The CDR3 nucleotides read TGTGCCAGCGAGATGACAGGGGTCGGAAAACTGTTTTTT. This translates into CASEMTGVGKLFF.

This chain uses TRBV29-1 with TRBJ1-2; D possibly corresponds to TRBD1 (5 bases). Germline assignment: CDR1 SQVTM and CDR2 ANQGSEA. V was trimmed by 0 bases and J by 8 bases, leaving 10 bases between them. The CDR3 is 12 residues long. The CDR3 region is CSVEDDSRGYTF. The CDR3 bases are TGCAGCGTTGAAGATGACAGTAGGGGCTACACCTTC.

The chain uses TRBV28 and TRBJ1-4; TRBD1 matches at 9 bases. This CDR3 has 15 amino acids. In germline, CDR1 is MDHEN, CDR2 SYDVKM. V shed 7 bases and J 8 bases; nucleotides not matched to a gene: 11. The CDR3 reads CASKSRDRDWEKLFF. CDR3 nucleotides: TGTGCCAGCAAGAGCCGGGACAGGGATTGGGAAAAACTGTTTTTT. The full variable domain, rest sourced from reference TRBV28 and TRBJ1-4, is DVKVTQSSRYLVKRTGEKVFLECVQDMDHENMFWYRQDPGLGLRLIYFSYDVKMKEKGDIPEGYSVSREKKERFSLILESASTNQTSMYLCASKSRDRDWEKLFFGSGTQLSVL.

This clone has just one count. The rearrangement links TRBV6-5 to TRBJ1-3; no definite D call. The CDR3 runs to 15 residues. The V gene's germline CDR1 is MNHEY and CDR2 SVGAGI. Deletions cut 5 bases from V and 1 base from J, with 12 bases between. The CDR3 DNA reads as TGTGCCAGCAGTCCAGGCGGTGGTTCTGGAAACACCATATATTTT. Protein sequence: CASSPGGGSGNTIYF.

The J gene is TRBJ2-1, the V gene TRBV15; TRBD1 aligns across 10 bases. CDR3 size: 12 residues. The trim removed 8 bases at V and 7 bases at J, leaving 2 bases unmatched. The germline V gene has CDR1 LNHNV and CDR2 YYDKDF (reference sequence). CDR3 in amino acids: CATGDRGNEQFF. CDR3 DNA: TGTGCCACCGGGGACAGGGGAAATGAGCAGTTCTTC.

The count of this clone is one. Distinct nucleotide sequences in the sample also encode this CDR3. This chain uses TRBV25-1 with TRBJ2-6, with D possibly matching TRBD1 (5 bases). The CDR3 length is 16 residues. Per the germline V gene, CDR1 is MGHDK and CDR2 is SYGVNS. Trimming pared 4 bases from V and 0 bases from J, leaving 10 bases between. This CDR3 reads CASSGRQHSGANVLTF. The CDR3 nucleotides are TGTGCCAGCAGTGGGCGACAGCACTCTGGGGCCAACGTCCTGACTTTC.

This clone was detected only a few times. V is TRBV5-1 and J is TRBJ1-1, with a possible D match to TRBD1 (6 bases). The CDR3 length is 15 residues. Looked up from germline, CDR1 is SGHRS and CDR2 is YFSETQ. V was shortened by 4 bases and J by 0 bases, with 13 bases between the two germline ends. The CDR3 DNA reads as TGCGCCAGCAGCCCAAAGACAGGCCTGAACACTGAAGCTTTCTTT. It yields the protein CASSPKTGLNTEAFF.

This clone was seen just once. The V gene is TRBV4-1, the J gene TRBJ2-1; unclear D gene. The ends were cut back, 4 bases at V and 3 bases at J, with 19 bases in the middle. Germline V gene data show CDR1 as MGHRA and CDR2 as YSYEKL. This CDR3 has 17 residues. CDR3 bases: TGCGCCAGCAGCCCACTTCGAGGATTTGGCTACTACAATGAGCAGTTCTTC. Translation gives CASSPLRGFGYYNEQFF.

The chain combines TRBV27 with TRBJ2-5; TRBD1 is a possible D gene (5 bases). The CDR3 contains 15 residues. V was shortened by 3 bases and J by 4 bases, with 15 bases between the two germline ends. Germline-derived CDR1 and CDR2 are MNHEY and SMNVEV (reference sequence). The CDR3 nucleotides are TGTGCCAGCAGTTTTGGGGCGAGAACCGGAGAGACCCAGTACTTC. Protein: CASSFGARTGETQYF.

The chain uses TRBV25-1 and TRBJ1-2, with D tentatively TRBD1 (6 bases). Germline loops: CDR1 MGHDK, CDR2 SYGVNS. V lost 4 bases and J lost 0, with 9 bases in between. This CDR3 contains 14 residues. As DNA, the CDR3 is TGTGCCAGCAGTGCTTGGACAGCTAACTATGGCTACACCTTC. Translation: CASSAWTANYGYTF.

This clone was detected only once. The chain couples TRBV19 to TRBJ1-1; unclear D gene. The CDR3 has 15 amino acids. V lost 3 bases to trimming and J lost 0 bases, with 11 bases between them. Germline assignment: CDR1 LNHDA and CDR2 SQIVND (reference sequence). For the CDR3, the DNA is TGTGCCAGTAGTATTAGGACGGCGATGAACACTGAAGCTTTCTTT. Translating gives CASSIRTAMNTEAFF.

For the CDR3, the DNA is TGTGCCAGCAGCTTGACAGGGGGCTCGAACGGGGAGCTGTTTTTT. As protein: CASSLTGGSNGELFF. The V and J genes are TRBV5-5 and TRBJ2-2; 9 nucleotides align to TRBD1. Germline V CDR1 and CDR2: SGHKS, YYEKEE (reference sequence). J was trimmed by 7 bases and V by 1 base; bases with no gene match: 5. This CDR3 is 15 amino acids long.

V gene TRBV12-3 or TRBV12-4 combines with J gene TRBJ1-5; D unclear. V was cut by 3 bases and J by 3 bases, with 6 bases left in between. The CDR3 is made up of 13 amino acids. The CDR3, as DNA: TGTGCCAGCAGTTTTGCCCACAATCAGCCCCAGCATTTT. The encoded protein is CASSFAHNQPQHF.

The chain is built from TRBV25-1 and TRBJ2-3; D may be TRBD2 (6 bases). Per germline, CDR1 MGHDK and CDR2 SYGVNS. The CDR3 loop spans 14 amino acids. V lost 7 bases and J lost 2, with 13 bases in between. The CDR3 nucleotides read TGTGCCAGCACCCCCGGAGGGCACACAGATACGCAGTATTTT. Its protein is CASTPGGHTDTQYF.

The CDR3 DNA follows: TGCAGCGTTGAAACCCATGACGAGCAGTACTTC. Amino acids: CSVETHDEQYF. The chain employs TRBV29-1 and TRBJ2-7; D gene unclear. Germline assignment: CDR1 SQVTM and CDR2 ANQGSEA. V was trimmed by 2 bases and J by 5 bases, leaving 7 bases between them. CDR3 size: 11 residues.

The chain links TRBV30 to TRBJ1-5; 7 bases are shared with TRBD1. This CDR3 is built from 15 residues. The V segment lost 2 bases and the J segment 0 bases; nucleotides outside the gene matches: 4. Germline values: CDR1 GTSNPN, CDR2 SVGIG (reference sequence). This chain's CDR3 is CAWSLGQNSNQPQHF. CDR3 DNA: TGTGCCTGGAGTTTGGGACAGAATAGCAATCAGCCCCAGCATTTT.

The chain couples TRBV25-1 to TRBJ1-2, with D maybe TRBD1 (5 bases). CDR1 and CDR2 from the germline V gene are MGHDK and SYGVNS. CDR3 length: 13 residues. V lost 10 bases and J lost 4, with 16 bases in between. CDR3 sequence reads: CATYPGSGYGYTF. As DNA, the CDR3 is TGTGCCACCTACCCAGGGTCGGGCTATGGCTACACCTTC.

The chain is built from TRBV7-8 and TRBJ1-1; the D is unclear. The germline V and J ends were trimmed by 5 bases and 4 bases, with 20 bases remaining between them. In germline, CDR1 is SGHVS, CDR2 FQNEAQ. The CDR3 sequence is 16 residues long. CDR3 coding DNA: TGTGCCAGCAGCCAACACAGACTTGGAGGAGTCACTGAAGCTTTCTTT. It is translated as CASSQHRLGGVTEAFF.